The rows below give T cell receptor beta chains drawn from one sample of a study of T cell changes during pregnancy in multiple sclerosis. This table comes from immunoSEQ multiplex PCR, and its TCRdb copy is limited to in-frame clones, with some not included. The sample consists of some 74,000 clones, roughly 92% of them appearing once. The source material was peripheral blood, sampled before pregnancy. The receptors derive from a female donor with multiple sclerosis, enrolled in a pregnancy study. The CDR3 runs from the conserved cysteine through the conserved F or W. The order of the fields is CDR3 length, clone size, J gene, D gene, V gene, CDR3 protein, CDR3 DNA. A D gene is named only where the DNA matches it firmly. The size field is filled for only some rows; it gives once, few, many or a size class.

18,once,TRBJ2-6,TRBD1,TRBV19,CASSTGQGNASGANVLTF,TGTGCCAGTAGTACGGGACAGGGAAACGCCTCTGGGGCCAACGTCCTGACTTTC
13,NA,TRBJ1-5,NA,TRBV12-5,CASGAGFNQPQHF,TGTGCTAGTGGAGCGGGTTTCAATCAGCCCCAGCATTTT
18,NA,TRBJ2-3,NA,TRBV11-2,CASSPGWGVSGITDTQYF,TGTGCCAGCAGCCCGGGTTGGGGGGTGAGCGGAATCACAGATACGCAGTATTTT
13,NA,TRBJ1-5,NA,TRBV2,CASRTGTNQPQHF,TGTGCCAGCAGAACAGGGACGAATCAGCCCCAGCATTTT
17,NA,TRBJ2-1,TRBD2,TRBV4-2,CASSISERTSIGNEQFF,TGTGCCAGCAGCATCTCCGAGAGGACTAGCATAGGTAATGAGCAGTTCTTC
14,NA,TRBJ1-1,NA,TRBV7-9,CASSRAGARTEAFF,TGTGCCAGCAGCAGAGCGGGGGCTCGGACTGAAGCTTTCTTT
13,NA,TRBJ1-1,NA,TRBV9,CASSATGGIEAFF,TGTGCCAGCAGCGCGACAGGAGGAATTGAAGCTTTCTTT
18,NA,TRBJ2-1,TRBD1,TRBV27,CASSLGYRTGGSYNEQFF,TGTGCCAGCAGTTTAGGTTACCGGACAGGGGGCTCCTACAATGAGCAGTTCTTC
12,NA,TRBJ2-2,NA,TRBV6-1,CASSEQGWELFF,TGTGCCAGCAGCGAACAGGGCTGGGAGCTGTTTTTT
20,NA,TRBJ2-2,TRBD2,TRBV2,CASSDTAGLAGALDTGELFF,TGTGCCAGCAGTGATACTGCGGGACTAGCGGGAGCTCTTGACACCGGGGAGCTGTTTTTT
14,NA,TRBJ2-7,NA,TRBV7-9,CASSLRQSSYEQYF,TGTGCCAGCAGCCTACGACAGAGCTCCTACGAGCAGTACTTC
17,once,TRBJ2-3,TRBD2,TRBV7-8,CASSLVWGGRWVDTQYF,TGTGCCAGCAGCTTAGTTTGGGGCGGGAGATGGGTAGATACGCAGTATTTT
15,NA,TRBJ1-1,TRBD1,TRBV5-8,CASSPGTGRNTEAFF,TGTGCCAGCAGCCCAGGGACAGGGCGGAACACTGAAGCTTTCTTT
18,once,TRBJ2-7,TRBD2,TRBV6-4,CASTPGQPPSGGFYEQYF,TGTGCCAGCACCCCGGGACAACCACCTAGCGGGGGCTTTTACGAGCAGTACTTC
16,NA,TRBJ2-1,TRBD2,TRBV6-4,CASSDDGASGSHEQFF,TGTGCCAGCAGTGACGATGGGGCTAGCGGGAGCCATGAGCAGTTCTTC
15,NA,TRBJ2-1,NA,TRBV11-1,CASSLYSKPPFEQFF,TGTGCCAGCAGCCTGTACAGTAAACCTCCTTTCGAGCAGTTCTTC
15,NA,TRBJ2-5,TRBD2,TRBV28,CASSRGGGGQETQYF,TGTGCCAGCAGTCGGGGGGGAGGGGGACAAGAGACCCAGTACTTC
15,NA,TRBJ2-1,NA,TRBV11-2,CASSFHARVVNEQFF,TGTGCCAGCAGCTTCCATGCTCGCGTGGTTAATGAGCAGTTCTTC
15,NA,TRBJ2-5,NA,TRBV18,CASPRPDRTQETQYF,TGTGCCAGCCCTAGGCCAGATCGAACGCAAGAGACCCAGTACTTC
14,NA,TRBJ1-1,NA,TRBV29-1,CSVGPAGRSTEAFF,TGCAGCGTTGGCCCTGCAGGGAGGAGTACTGAAGCTTTCTTT
14,once,TRBJ2-1,NA,TRBV28,CASSLTVAYNEQFF,TGTGCCAGCAGTTTGACAGTAGCCTACAATGAGCAGTTCTTC
17,NA,TRBJ2-3,TRBD2,TRBV4-1,CASSQESLAGLTDTQYF,TGCGCCAGCAGCCAAGAATCCCTAGCGGGCCTCACAGATACGCAGTATTTT
13,NA,TRBJ1-1,NA,TRBV29-1,CSVDLGAGTEAFF,TGCAGCGTTGATCTGGGGGCAGGTACTGAAGCTTTCTTT
17,NA,TRBJ1-5,NA,TRBV7-9,CASSLALGGIGNQPQHF,TGTGCCAGCAGCTTAGCGTTGGGGGGAATCGGCAATCAGCCCCAGCATTTT
15,few,TRBJ1-5,NA,TRBV27,CASSTQGRVGQPQHF,TGTGCCAGCAGTACACAGGGACGGGTCGGTCAGCCCCAGCATTTT
15,few,TRBJ2-1,TRBD2,TRBV9,CASSTGLAGDNEQFF,TGTGCCAGCAGCACAGGACTAGCGGGAGACAATGAGCAGTTCTTC
14,NA,TRBJ2-7,TRBD1,TRBV7-9,CASSLGGTGYEQYF,TGTGCCAGCAGCTTAGGGGGGACAGGCTACGAGCAGTACTTC
15,NA,TRBJ2-1,NA,TRBV5-6,CASSLAGHSYNEQFF,TGTGCCAGCAGCTTGGCAGGACATTCCTACAATGAGCAGTTCTTC
13,NA,TRBJ2-7,NA,TRBV28,CASSLLGSHEQYF,TGTGCCAGCAGTTTATTGGGGAGCCACGAGCAGTACTTC
19,NA,TRBJ2-3,TRBD2,TRBV27,CASSPGLARSQGGTDTQYF,TGTGCCAGCAGTCCGGGACTAGCGAGATCCCAAGGTGGCACAGATACGCAGTATTTT
17,NA,TRBJ2-1,NA,TRBV11-1,CASSRRDSSRRSNEQFF,TGTGCCAGCAGTCGCCGGGACTCTTCTCGGAGGTCCAATGAGCAGTTCTTC